This T cell receptor beta chain came from a study of blood T cell repertoires in COVID-19. Study in general: Spain, Italy and the United States supplied samples that represented acute and convalescent COVID-19.

The V segment lost 11 bases and the J segment 5 bases; nucleotides outside the gene matches: 9. The germline CDR1 and CDR2 sequences are MDHEN and SYDVKM. There are 13 residues in the CDR3. In the authors' workflow: Reference gene primer amplification gave nucleated cell count estimates. Assay: immunoSEQ multiplex PCR; the TCRdb copy retains only in-frame clones and omits some. V and J calls and clone size follow that table, whereas D and trimming were derived from the DNA. This sample carries a few hundred thousand clones, approximately 80% of them seen once, and the ten largest clones take approximately 9.1%. This clone was observed once.

This TCR derives from a man aged 80 or over with acute or convalescent COVID-19. The sequenced sample consisted of peripheral blood. The rearrangement links TRBV28 to TRBJ2-5; 9 positions match TRBD2. The DNA for the CDR3 is TGTGCCGCCCGCGGGGGGGTTGGGGAGACCCAGTACTTC. It codes for CAARGGVGETQYF.